A selection of T cell receptor beta chains follows, all from one sample in a study of T cells in Graves' hyperthyroidism and ophthalmopathy. TCRdb re-called the multiplex PCR reads through MiXCR, storing one row per CDR3 protein. The table has a few hundred thousand distinct CDR3 sequences, about a fifth seen once. Material: blood. The receptors here all came from a man between 18 and 35 years old with Graves' ophthalmopathy. The CDR3 runs from the conserved cysteine through the conserved F or W. A D gene is named only where the DNA matches it firmly. The size of a clone is reported for some rows only, either as once, few or many, or as a class for expanded clones.

clone size	V gene	J gene	D gene	CDR3 DNA	CDR3 protein
many	TRBV3-1	TRBJ2-7	TRBD1	TGTGCCAGCAGCCAGGACAGGGCGGCCGACGAGCAGTACTTC	CASSQDRAADEQYF
many	TRBV6-5	TRBJ2-1	TRBD2	TGTGCCAGCAGTTACCAGCGGGGGGGCAATGAGCAGTTCTTC	CASSYQRGGNEQFF
.	TRBV6-1	TRBJ2-3	.	TGTGCCAGCAGCCACAGGGGAGGGGATACGCAGTATTTT	CASSHRGGDTQYF
many	TRBV6-1	TRBJ2-7	TRBD1	TGTGCCAGCAGTGCTAGAACAGGGGTGAGCGAGCAGTACTTC	CASSARTGVSEQYF
many	TRBV2	TRBJ2-2	.	TGTGCCAGCAGCCGAGTAGAGGGGGCCGGGGAGCTGTTTTTT	CASSRVEGAGELFF
.	TRBV9	TRBJ2-3	TRBD2	TGTGCCAGCAGCCGGTCACTAGCGGGAGTGGAAGATACGCAGTATTTT	CASSRSLAGVEDTQYF
many	TRBV12-3/TRBV12-4	TRBJ1-2	.	TGTGCCAGCAGTTTCGGGACACTTAACTATGGCTACACCTTC	CASSFGTLNYGYTF
many	TRBV2	TRBJ2-5	TRBD1	TGTGCCAGCAGGCCCGGGACAGTTGTTGGGACCCAGTACTTC	CASRPGTVVGTQYF
few	TRBV13	TRBJ2-4	TRBD2	TGTGCCAGCAGCTTAGCCCTAGCGGGTAGCAAAAACATTCAGTACTTC	CASSLALAGSKNIQYF
.	TRBV6-1	TRBJ2-7	TRBD1	TGTGCCAGCAGGGGGACAGGGGGCGGGTACGAGCAGTACTTC	CASRGTGGGYEQYF
.	TRBV6-2/TRBV6-3	TRBJ1-1	.	TGTGCCAGCTGGACGAACACTGAAGCTTTCTTT	CASWTNTEAFF
many	TRBV3-1	TRBJ1-2	.	TGTGCCAGCAGCCAAGAGGCCGTGGGTGGCTACACCTTC	CASSQEAVGGYTF
few	TRBV10-2	TRBJ1-1	.	TGCGCCAGCGGTAGCACAAATGAAGCTTTCTTT	CASGSTNEAFF
many	TRBV6-1	TRBJ1-1	TRBD1	TGTGCCAGCAGTAAGGGACAGAGGAACACTGAAGCTTTCTTT	CASSKGQRNTEAFF
.	TRBV24-1	TRBJ2-1	.	TGTGCCACCAGTGACTCCCCAGATCTCAATGAGCAGTTCTTC	CATSDSPDLNEQFF
.	TRBV28	TRBJ1-2	TRBD1	TGTGCCAGCAGAACGGGACAGGGGGATGGCTACACCTTC	CASRTGQGDGYTF
.	TRBV5-1	TRBJ2-1	.	TGCGCCAGCAGCTTGGAGGGCAGGGGATCCTACAATGAGCAGTTCTTC	CASSLEGRGSYNEQFF
many	TRBV2	TRBJ2-7	.	TGTGCCAGCAGTGTTCGGGTTTGGGAATCCTACGAGCAGTACTTC	CASSVRVWESYEQYF
many	TRBV5-1	TRBJ2-2	.	TGCGCCAGCAGCTTGCGAGGGGGAACCGGGGAGCTGTTTTTT	CASSLRGGTGELFF
many	TRBV7-2	TRBJ2-7	.	TGTGCCAGCAGCTTAGTAGCACTAGTGAGCGAGCAGTACTTC	CASSLVALVSEQYF
many	TRBV24-1	TRBJ2-7	.	TGTGCCACCAGTAGGGGGACAAACTCCTACGAGCAGTACTTC	CATSRGTNSYEQYF
.	TRBV24-1	TRBJ2-5	.	TGTGCCACCAGTGGAGAGGTTGGTCTACAAGAGACCCAGTACTTC	CATSGEVGLQETQYF
few	TRBV4-1	TRBJ2-7	.	TGCGCCAGCAGCCAAGCCGGCGGGGTCGGGGGCTACGAGCAGTACTTC	CASSQAGGVGGYEQYF
many	TRBV7-9	TRBJ2-7	.	TGTGCCAGCAGCTCTCCCGACTTGGGCGAGCAGTACTTC	CASSSPDLGEQYF
.	TRBV2	TRBJ1-1	.	TGTGCCAGCAGTGAATCCGGACGGTTGAACACTGAAGCTTTCTTT	CASSESGRLNTEAFF
many	TRBV5-6	TRBJ1-6	TRBD1	TGTGCCAGCAGCTTGGGACAGGGATCACCCCTCCACTTT	CASSLGQGSPLHF
few	TRBV4-1	TRBJ1-4	.	TGCGCCAGCAGCCAAGACGACAGCATGGGGGAAAAACTGTTTTTT	CASSQDDSMGEKLFF
.	TRBV7-3	TRBJ2-4	TRBD2	TGTGCCAGCAGCGAAACCGGGACTAGCGGGGACCTAGCCAAAAACATTCAGTACTTC	CASSETGTSGDLAKNIQYF
few	TRBV6-4	TRBJ2-3	.	TGTGCCAGCAGTAGGGGGACTGGGAGCACAGATACGCAGTATTTT	CASSRGTGSTDTQYF
few	TRBV20-1	TRBJ2-1	.	TGCAGTGCTAGAGATACACGGGGGAGCTCCTACAATGAGCAGTTCTTC	CSARDTRGSSYNEQFF
.	TRBV9	TRBJ1-2	.	TGTGCCAGCAGATCCGGGGCGGGGAACTATGGCTACACCTTC	CASRSGAGNYGYTF
few	TRBV12-3/TRBV12-4	TRBJ1-2	TRBD1	TGTGCCAGCAGGTCAGGGGGCCTTGGCTACACCTTC	CASRSGGLGYTF
many	TRBV7-9	TRBJ1-5	TRBD1	TGTGCCAGCAGCTCGGGACAGGGGGCTGTAGATCAGCCCCAGCATTTT	CASSSGQGAVDQPQHF